The entry below gives a single T cell receptor beta chain sequence along with its context. Its antigen is unidentified. The data stem from a study of T cell repertoires in cytomegalovirus infection. Germline CDR1 SGHTA, CDR2 FQGNSA. This CDR3 has 14 amino acids. Trimming took 4 bases from V and 1 from J, leaving 8 bases between them. TCRdb passed the reads through MiXCR, listing each CDR3 protein once. The sample consists of around 71,000 distinct CDR3 sequences, 35% to 50% of them appearing once. This chain joins TRBV7-2 and TRBJ1-3, with D possibly TRBD1 on 6 matching bases. Material: CD8+ T cells from cultured PBMCs, obtained from culture after CMV antigen stimulation. The sequence was obtained from a human donor in good health (CMV status not recorded). Some clones in this sample may be carry-over from other donors' samples. The CDR3 sequence: CASSWTASGNTIYF. CDR3 DNA sequence: TGTGCCAGCAGCTGGACAGCGTCTGGAAACACCATATATTTT.